This TCR beta chain was identified during a study of cytomegalovirus exposure and HLA in healthy donors. Overall study context: Later, an analysis reported that the 95 to 150 validation repertoires had used the same platform as the approximately 690 first-cohort repertoires. Overall study findings and caveats: The study put some 160 TCR beta chains on its list as cytomegalovirus-associated. Rarity characterized most TCR sequences, yet some public TCRs appeared in many donors.

Germline V lookup: CDR1 SGHNT, CDR2 YENEEA. This CDR3 region has 14 residues. J lost 5 bases, V lost 5 bases, and 5 bases had no gene match. In regard to this clone: Its antigen is not identified.

The data were produced by immunoSEQ multiplex PCR, yet TCRdb's version contains in-frame clones alone and is incomplete. This sample has more than 140,000 clones; roughly 91% occur once, and the top ten carry 3.3%. Material: PBMCs. The genes are TRBV11-3 and TRBJ2-1; 8 nucleotides match TRBD1. The clonotype comes from a young woman in good health and CMV-seropositive. The CDR3 DNA reads TGTGCCAGCAGCCCGAGGACAGGGCACAATGAGCAGTTCTTC. As protein: CASSPRTGHNEQFF.